The 25 T cell receptor beta chains below come from one sample, sequenced in a study of T cell changes during pregnancy in multiple sclerosis. Libraries were prepared by immunoSEQ multiplex PCR; TCRdb keeps only in-frame clonotypes and omits some of them. The sample has around 100,000 clones, almost 95% seen once. Sequences were derived from peripheral blood, sampled after pregnancy. These receptors were collected from a female donor with multiple sclerosis, enrolled in a pregnancy study.

This rearrangement joins TRBV30 to TRBJ1-1; TRBD1 is a possible D gene (6 bases). Germline CDR1 is GTSNPN and CDR2 is SVGIG (reference sequence). V was shortened by 4 bases and J by 0 bases, with 12 bases between the two germline ends. The CDR3 consists of 14 residues. DNA of the CDR3: TGTGCCTGGACAGGGGTGGCGTTGAACACTGAAGCTTTCTTT. This translates into CAWTGVALNTEAFF.

The V and J genes are TRBV7-2 and TRBJ2-5, with 11 bases matching TRBD2. Germline CDR1 is SGHTA and CDR2 is FQGNSA. The CDR3 runs 15 residues. V was pared by 4 bases and J by 4 bases, with 5 bases of the junction left unmatched. CDR3 region: CASSSNSGRVETQYF. In nucleotides, the CDR3 is TGTGCCAGCAGCTCTAATAGCGGGAGGGTAGAGACCCAGTACTTC. The whole variable domain, remainder taken from reference TRBV7-2 and TRBJ2-5, is GAGVSQSPSNKVTEKGKDVELRCDPISGHTALYWYRQSLGQGLEFLIYFQGNSAPDKSGLPSDRFSAERTGGSVSTLTIQRTQQEDSAVYLCASSSNSGRVETQYFGPGTRLLVL.

This chain uses TRBV25-1 with TRBJ2-7; D uncertain. V was trimmed by 0 bases and J by 0 bases, leaving 9 bases between them. Germline V gene lookup returns CDR1 MGHDK and CDR2 SYGVNS. CDR3 size: 15 residues. The CDR3 DNA reads TGTGCCAGCAGTGAATACGGAACAGCCTCCTACGAGCAGTACTTC. It yields the protein CASSEYGTASYEQYF.

V and J are TRBV28 and TRBJ1-1; the match to TRBD1 covers 8 bases. Germline V gene lookup returns CDR1 MDHEN and CDR2 SYDVKM. V dropped 4 bases and J dropped 8; count of bases not matched to a gene: 12. The length of the CDR3 is 15 residues. The CDR3 coding sequence is TGTGCCAGCAGTTCCCCCCGGGACAGGCCGCGGGAAGCTTTCTTT. This translates into CASSSPRDRPREAFF. Together with reference TRBV28 and TRBJ1-1, the CDR3 gives the full variable domain: DVKVTQSSRYLVKRTGEKVFLECVQDMDHENMFWYRQDPGLGLRLIYFSYDVKMKEKGDIPEGYSVSREKKERFSLILESASTNQTSMYLCASSSPRDRPREAFFGQGTRLTVV.

The chain recombines TRBV15 with TRBJ1-6; D unresolved. There are 15 residues in the CDR3. The V gene lost 1 base and the J gene lost 4 bases, with 8 bases spanning the gap. Germline V CDR1 and CDR2: LNHNV, YYDKDF (reference sequence). Written as DNA, the CDR3 is TGTGCCACCAGCAGAGTGTTCAGATATAATTCACCCCTCCACTTT. Translated, it gives CATSRVFRYNSPLHF.

The chain links TRBV5-1 to TRBJ2-7, with TRBD1 identical over 8 bases. Germline V gene data show CDR1 as SGHRS and CDR2 as YFSETQ. There are 14 residues in the CDR3. The J segment lost 3 bases and the V segment lost 3 bases, leaving 5 bases of the junction unmatched. The CDR3 nucleotides are TGCGCCAGCAGCTCAACAGGGGGGAACTACGAGCAGTACTTC. This encodes CASSSTGGNYEQYF.

This chain connects TRBV10-3 to TRBJ1-1; maybe TRBD1 (5 bases). CDR3 length: 14 residues. The V gene's germline CDR1 is ENHRY and CDR2 SYGVKD. The ends were cut back, 5 bases at V and 1 base at J, with 11 bases in the middle. CDR3 loop: CAISLSQGNTEAFF. The CDR3 nucleotides are TGTGCCATCAGTCTGAGTCAGGGGAACACTGAAGCTTTCTTT.

The rearrangement joins TRBV19 to TRBJ1-1; perhaps TRBD1 as D (5 bases). The CDR3 loop spans 13 amino acids. The germline V gene has CDR1 LNHDA and CDR2 SQIVND (reference sequence). V shed 5 bases and J shed 1 base, with 8 bases lying between them. The CDR3 region is CASSGQGNTEAFF. The CDR3 DNA sequence: TGTGCCAGTAGTGGCCAGGGGAACACTGAAGCTTTCTTT.

The chain uses TRBV5-1 and TRBJ1-1; D possibly corresponds to TRBD1 (6 bases). This CDR3 is 16 amino acids long. Trimming took 2 bases from V and 1 from J, leaving 15 bases between them. Per the germline V gene, CDR1 is SGHRS and CDR2 is YFSETQ. CDR3 sequence: CASSFRGGFGNTEAFF. CDR3 nucleotide sequence: TGCGCCAGCAGCTTCCGCGGGGGCTTCGGGAACACTGAAGCTTTCTTT.

The chain recombines TRBV6-1 with TRBJ2-5; TRBD2 aligns across 9 bases. The ends lost 0 bases at V and 3 bases at J; junction bases unmatched: 8. The CDR3 has 17 amino acids. Germline V gene sequence: CDR1 MNHNS, CDR2 SASEGT. CDR3 in amino acids: CASSEAPHAGGKETQYF. DNA for the CDR3: TGTGCCAGCAGTGAAGCCCCCCACGCGGGAGGGAAAGAGACCCAGTACTTC.

V usage is TRBV4-3 and J usage is TRBJ2-3; perhaps TRBD1 as D (7 bases). In germline, CDR1 is LGHNA, CDR2 YSLEER. The CDR3 totals 13 residues. V lost 1 base to trimming and J lost 8 bases, with 10 bases between them. The CDR3: CASSQGQGGTQYF. The CDR3 coding sequence is TGCGCCAGCAGCCAAGGCCAGGGGGGTACGCAGTATTTT.

The V and J genes are TRBV19 and TRBJ2-1; TRBD1 matches at 9 bases. Germline assignment: CDR1 LNHDA and CDR2 SQIVND (reference sequence). Trimming cost V 5 bases and J 5 bases; bases outside gene matches: 7. CDR3 size: 15 residues. The CDR3 nucleotides read TGTGCCAGTAGTCGCCGGGACAGGGATAACAATGAGCAGTTCTTC. Protein product: CASSRRDRDNNEQFF.

This chain uses TRBV25-1 with TRBJ2-3; 7 positions match TRBD1. This CDR3 comprises 14 residues. V lost 8 bases to trimming and J lost 4 bases; unmatched junction nucleotides: 9. The germline V gene has CDR1 MGHDK and CDR2 SYGVNS. The CDR3 loop reads CASGADRDPDTQYF. The CDR3 coding sequence is TGTGCCAGCGGCGCAGACAGGGACCCAGATACGCAGTATTTT.

This chain joins TRBV28 and TRBJ2-5; D is undetermined. The CDR3 runs to 15 residues. Germline lookup yields CDR1 MDHEN and CDR2 SYDVKM. The V end was cut by 5 bases, the J end by 4 bases, with 17 bases between. This chain's CDR3 is CASSLPRGKIETQYF. CDR3 DNA: TGTGCCAGCAGTCTCCCGCGAGGCAAAATAGAGACCCAGTACTTC.

The chain employs TRBV30 and TRBJ1-1; 8 positions agree with TRBD1. Germline CDR1 and CDR2: GTSNPN and SVGIG (reference sequence). This CDR3 comprises 13 residues. The J segment lost 9 bases and the V segment lost 0 bases, leaving 6 bases of the junction unmatched. This CDR3 reads CAWSVTGGNQAFF. CDR3 DNA: TGTGCCTGGAGTGTAACAGGGGGGAATCAAGCTTTCTTT.

The chain employs TRBV28 and TRBJ2-7; 8 nucleotides align to TRBD1. CDR1 MDHEN and CDR2 SYDVKM come from the germline V gene. After removal of 10 bases from V and 4 bases from J, the junction contained 6 bases not matched to a gene. The CDR3 runs to 12 residues. The CDR3 sequence: CATVQGAYEQYF. CDR3 DNA: TGTGCCACAGTTCAGGGGGCTTACGAGCAGTACTTC.

The chain is built from TRBV19 and TRBJ2-6, with D tentatively TRBD1 (5 bases). The germline V gene encodes CDR1 LNHDA and CDR2 SQIVND (reference sequence). The V end lost 7 bases, the J end lost 2 bases, and 12 bases lay between the germline ends. The CDR3 loop spans 15 amino acids. The CDR3 DNA reads TGTGCCAGTAAGACACAGGAAGCTGGGGCCAACGTCCTGACTTTC. It encodes CASKTQEAGANVLTF.

The V call is TRBV11-3, the J call TRBJ2-2, with D maybe TRBD2 (6 bases). The CDR3 is made up of 15 amino acids. Deletions cut 5 bases from V and 2 bases from J, with 12 bases between. CDR1 SGHNT and CDR2 YENEEA come from the germline V gene. CDR3 DNA: TGTGCCAGCAGCGGAGGGAGCCTTAACACCGGGGAGCTGTTTTTT. Its translation: CASSGGSLNTGELFF.

The chain couples TRBV18 to TRBJ1-4, with D tentatively TRBD1 (5 bases). The V end was cut by 1 base, the J end by 14 bases, with 11 bases between. The V gene's germline CDR1 is KGHSH and CDR2 LQKENI. The length of the CDR3 is 12 residues. Here the CDR3 DNA reads TGTGCCAGCTCACCACTGCGGGGGGGTCTGTTTTTT. Translation gives CASSPLRGGLFF. The full variable domain, in which reference TRBV18 and TRBJ1-4 provide the parts outside the CDR3, is NAGVMQNPRHLVRRRGQEARLRCSPMKGHSHVYWYRQLPEEGLKFMVYLQKENIIDESGMPKERFSAEFPKEGPSILRIQQVVRGDSAAYFCASSPLRGGLFFGSGTQLSVL.

The rearrangement joins TRBV6-5 to TRBJ2-7; 7 nucleotides agree with TRBD2. The CDR3 is made up of 14 amino acids. V dropped 5 bases and J dropped 0; count of bases not matched to a gene: 4. CDR1 and CDR2 (germline): MNHEY, SVGAGI. CDR3 region: CASSLGGHSYEQYF. CDR3 sequence (DNA): TGTGCCAGCAGTCTGGGAGGGCACTCCTACGAGCAGTACTTC.

The chain joins TRBV29-1 to TRBJ2-5; 9 nucleotides match TRBD2. V shed 6 bases and J 5 bases; nucleotides not matched to a gene: 13. This CDR3 is 15 amino acids long. Germline assignment: CDR1 SQVTM and CDR2 ANQGSEA. CDR3: CSVTYSGRLRETQYF. Here the CDR3 DNA reads TGCAGCGTCACCTACAGCGGGAGGCTCAGGGAGACCCAGTACTTC.

This sequence joins TRBV2 and TRBJ1-5, with D possibly being TRBD1 (6 bases). V was pared by 5 bases and J by 4 bases, with 6 bases between. Germline V gene data show CDR1 as SNHLY and CDR2 as FYNNEI. This CDR3 region has 12 residues. CDR3 DNA sequence: TGTGCCAGCAGTAGGGGGAATCAGCCCCAGCATTTT. Residues: CASSRGNQPQHF.

The chain links TRBV6-5 to TRBJ2-2, with 8 bases aligning to TRBD2. CDR1 MNHEY and CDR2 SVGAGI come from the germline V gene. Trimming removed 8 bases from V and 3 bases from J; junction bases left unmatched: 5. CDR3 length: 14 residues. The CDR3 here is CASRRGGHTGELFF. DNA of the CDR3: TGTGCCAGCCGCCGGGGGGGGCACACCGGGGAGCTGTTTTTT.

V gene TRBV28 combines with J gene TRBJ2-7; a possible D gene is TRBD2 (5 bases). The germline V and J ends were trimmed by 5 bases and 3 bases, with 8 bases remaining between them. The CDR3 consists of 12 residues. Germline CDR1 is MDHEN and CDR2 is SYDVKM. DNA of the CDR3: TGTGCCAGCAGTATTGACTACTACGAGCAGTACTTC. Protein product: CASSIDYYEQYF.

The gene calls are TRBV5-1 and TRBJ2-7, with 7 positions matching TRBD2. The germline gives CDR1 SGHRS, CDR2 YFSETQ. The CDR3 runs 16 residues. With 3 bases clipped from V and 1 base from J, the junction kept 10 bases outside the gene matches. The CDR3 nucleotides are TGCGCCAGCAGCTCGGGGGGACGGCGACATTCCTACGAGCAGTACTTC. Translation gives CASSSGGRRHSYEQYF.